The next 16 T cell receptor beta chains were all read from a single sample in a study of blood T cells in healthy people across ages. Alongside a J-beta primer mix, a sample-barcoded 5' primer served in a second PCR lasting 7 to 11 cycles. In TCRdb, the 5' RACE reads were re-called with MiXCR into one record per CDR3 protein. The sample has about 630,000 distinct CDR3 sequences, approximately 21% seen once. Sequencing used blood. The receptors were gathered from a man between 65 and 85 years old in good health.

The chain links TRBV29-1 to TRBJ1-2; maybe TRBD1 (6 bases). Germline V lookup: CDR1 SQVTM, CDR2 ANQGSEA. The CDR3 totals 12 residues. Trimming removed 3 bases at V and 13 bases at J, with 18 bases between. The DNA of the CDR3 is TGCAGCGTTGATAACTGGACAGAGAAATTCACCTTC. It codes for CSVDNWTEKFTF.

Concerning this clonotype: Since the CDR3 does not end with the conserved phenylalanine or tryptophan, this likely comes from a read error. The chain couples TRBV5-6 to TRBJ2-1, with D perhaps TRBD2 (6 bases). The CDR3 runs to 16 residues. Germline CDR1 is SGHDT and CDR2 is YYEEEE. The germline V and J ends were trimmed by 0 bases and 1 base, with 11 bases remaining between them. CDR3 DNA: TGTGCCAGCAGCTTGGACTCTCTAGCGTCCTACAATGAGCAGTTCCTC. As protein: CASSLDSLASYNEQFL.

This clonotype appeared a few times. The rearrangement uses TRBV2 and TRBJ1-1; no clear D. Per germline, CDR1 SNHLY and CDR2 FYNNEI. This CDR3 has 11 amino acids. Trimming pared 7 bases from V and 6 bases from J, leaving 9 bases between. CDR3 residues: CASTLRAEAFF. The CDR3 coding sequence is TGTGCCAGCACCCTAAGGGCTGAAGCTTTCTTT.

This clonotype was recorded a few times. The chain is built from TRBV5-1 and TRBJ2-3; 8 nucleotides align to TRBD2. Unmatched junction bases numbered 11, after V lost 6 bases and J lost 2 bases. Germline V gene sequence: CDR1 SGHRS, CDR2 YFSETQ. This CDR3 has 16 amino acids. The CDR3: CASKTSGTHSTDTQYF. CDR3 nucleotide sequence: TGCGCCAGCAAAACTAGCGGAACCCATTCCACAGATACGCAGTATTTT.

This clonotype has more than one count but fewer than ten. The V call is TRBV7-9, the J call TRBJ2-5; tentative D call: TRBD1 (5 bases). In germline, CDR1 is SEHNR, CDR2 FQNEAQ (reference sequence). This CDR3 has 13 residues. The V end was cut by 3 bases, the J end by 3 bases, with 8 bases between. The CDR3 reads CASSFVREETQYF. DNA for the CDR3: TGTGCCAGCAGCTTTGTCAGGGAAGAGACCCAGTACTTC. The variable domain in full, completed from reference TRBV7-9 and TRBJ2-5, reads DTGVSQNPRHKITKRGQNVTFRCDPISEHNRLYWYRQTLGQGPEFLTYFQNEAQLEKSRLLSDRFSAERPKGSFSTLEIQRTEQGDSAMYLCASSFVREETQYFGPGTRLLVL.

The V and J genes are TRBV12-3 or TRBV12-4 and TRBJ2-1; 7 bases fit TRBD2. CDR3 size: 17 residues. Losses at the gene ends were 7 bases for V and 2 bases for J; bases not matched to a gene: 14. The CDR3 DNA reads TGTGCCAGCACCCAAGCACACCTAGCGGTACCCTACAATGAGCAGTTCTTC. It yields the protein CASTQAHLAVPYNEQFF.

This clonotype has more than one count but fewer than ten. V and J are TRBV7-2 and TRBJ2-5; D is unclear. Trimming removed 3 bases at V and 6 bases at J, with 5 bases between. Germline V lookup: CDR1 SGHTA, CDR2 FQGNSA. CDR3 length: 11 residues. DNA for the CDR3: TGTGCCAGCAGCTTGAAACAGACCCAGTACTTC. Amino acid sequence: CASSLKQTQYF.

Ten or more counts support this clonotype. The chain employs TRBV20-1 and TRBJ2-1; 7 positions agree with TRBD1. CDR1 is DFQATT, CDR2 SNEGSKA, per germline (reference sequence). The CDR3 is made up of 17 amino acids. The V and J ends lost 5 bases and 2 bases, in that order; junction bases with no gene match: 15. The CDR3 reads CSAFKRNRGFTYNEQFF. DNA of the CDR3: TGCAGTGCTTTTAAGCGCAACAGGGGCTTTACCTACAATGAGCAGTTCTTC.

This chain joins TRBV20-1 and TRBJ1-5; perhaps TRBD1 as D (6 bases). The V and J ends lost 6 bases and 1 base respectively, with 13 bases between them. The CDR3 extends over 14 amino acids. Germline values: CDR1 DFQATT, CDR2 SNEGSKA (reference sequence). CDR3 loop: CSAVQGVSNQPQHF. The DNA of the CDR3 is TGCAGTGCAGTACAGGGCGTAAGCAATCAGCCCCAGCATTTT.

This clonotype was recorded a few times. This chain's CDR3 is CASSDSPGQGYNEQFF. CDR3 DNA sequence: TGTGCCAGCAGTGATTCGCCGGGACAGGGTTACAATGAGCAGTTCTTC. The genes are TRBV2 and TRBJ2-1; 9 positions match TRBD1. Germline-derived CDR1 and CDR2 are SNHLY and FYNNEI. This CDR3 has 16 residues. V lost 3 bases to trimming and J lost 4 bases; unmatched junction nucleotides: 7. Full variable domain (missing parts from reference TRBV2 and TRBJ2-1): EPEVTQTPSHQVTQMGQEVILRCVPISNHLYFYWYRQILGQKVEFLVSFYNNEISEKSEIFDDQFSVERPDGSNFTLKIRSTKLEDSAMYFCASSDSPGQGYNEQFFGPGTRLTVL.

This clonotype was picked up a small number of times. The genes are TRBV20-1 and TRBJ1-4; 7 bases line up with TRBD1. The CDR3 runs to 13 residues. CDR1 is DFQATT and CDR2 is SNEGSKA in the germline V gene (reference sequence). The J segment lost 7 bases and the V segment lost 1 base, leaving 3 bases of the junction unmatched. The CDR3 loop reads CSARGRTGEKLFF. The DNA of the CDR3 is TGCAGTGCTAGAGGAAGGACAGGTGAAAAACTGTTTTTT.

This clonotype was detected a few times. The CDR3 spells CASSVATVRDVYEQYF. The DNA for the CDR3 is TGTGCCAGCAGCGTAGCTACCGTGCGGGACGTCTACGAGCAGTACTTC. The chain joins TRBV9 to TRBJ2-7, with D possibly TRBD2 on 6 matching bases. The CDR3 totals 16 residues. Germline CDR1 SGDLS, CDR2 YYNGEE. The V end lost 0 bases, the J end lost 3 bases, and 16 bases lay between the germline ends.

Details on this clonotype: In this CDR3 the conserved last residue, phenylalanine or tryptophan, is missing, so a read error is likely. This rearrangement joins TRBV4-2 to TRBJ1-1; no clear D gene. The CDR3 is made up of 15 amino acids. The V gene's germline CDR1 is LGHNA and CDR2 YNFKEQ. Written as DNA, the CDR3 is TGTGCCGGCAGCCAAGACGCAGGTCCGAACACTGAAGCTTTCGTT. Protein product: CAGSQDAGPNTEAFV.

This chain connects TRBV7-9 to TRBJ1-4; D may be TRBD1 (5 bases). From germline, CDR1 is SEHNR and CDR2 FQNEAQ (reference sequence). This CDR3 has 16 residues. V was shortened by 0 bases and J by 4 bases, with 12 bases between the two germline ends. This CDR3 is CASSLAAGPINEKLFF. In DNA, the CDR3 is TGTGCCAGCAGCTTAGCCGCGGGGCCAATTAATGAAAAACTGTTTTTT.

Comment on this clonotype: Its ends do not fully match the called genes, so a read error is possible. The V call is TRBV18, the J call TRBJ2-3; 11 nucleotides line up with TRBD2. Germline V gene sequence: CDR1 KGHSH, CDR2 LQKENI. This CDR3 spans 16 amino acids. Here the CDR3 reads CASSPRLAGRPETQYF. The CDR3 nucleotides read TGTGCCAGCTCACCGCGACTAGCGGGACGACCGGAGACCCAGTACTTT.

This clonotype was picked up many times. The rearrangement uses TRBV27 and TRBJ2-1; D unresolved. The DNA end is more similar to TRBJ2-7, so the J call may be wrong. CDR1 MNHEY and CDR2 SMNVEV come from the germline V gene (reference sequence). The CDR3 totals 11 residues. CDR3 sequence (DNA): TGTGCCAGCAGTTTTGGCGCCGAGCAGTACTTC. Translated, it gives CASSFGAEQYF.